This entry is about one T cell receptor beta chain. V dropped 5 bases and J dropped 4; count of bases not matched to a gene: 5. The germline V gene has CDR1 MNHEY and CDR2 SMNVEV (reference sequence). CDR3 length equals 15 residues. These data originate in a study of blood T cell repertoires in COVID-19. TCRdb keeps only in-frame clones here, not all; method: immunoSEQ multiplex PCR. This table has 150,000 to 200,000 clones, approximately 86% appearing once. The V and J genes are TRBV27 and TRBJ1-5, with 10 positions matching TRBD1. The sample consisted of PBMCs or T cells enriched from blood (not recorded which). The TCR originated in a woman younger than 45 who had recovered from COVID-19. The CDR3 region has the DNA TGTGCCAGCAGTGGCCTGGACAGGGGGAATCAGCCCCAGCATTTT. This sequence encodes CASSGLDRGNQPQHF.